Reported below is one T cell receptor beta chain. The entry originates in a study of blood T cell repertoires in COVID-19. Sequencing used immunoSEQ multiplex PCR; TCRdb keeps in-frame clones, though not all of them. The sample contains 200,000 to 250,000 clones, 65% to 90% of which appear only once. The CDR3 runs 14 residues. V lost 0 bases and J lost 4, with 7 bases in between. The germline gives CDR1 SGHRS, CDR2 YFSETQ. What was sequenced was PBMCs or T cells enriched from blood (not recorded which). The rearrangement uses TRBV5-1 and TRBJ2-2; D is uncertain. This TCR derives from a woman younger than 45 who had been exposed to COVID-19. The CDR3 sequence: CASSLERVTGELFF. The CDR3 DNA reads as TGCGCCAGCAGCTTGGAGAGAGTCACCGGGGAGCTGTTTTTT.